What follows are 30 T cell receptor beta chains derived from one specimen sequenced in a study of PD-L1 blockade in urothelial cancer. Assay used: immunoSEQ multiplex PCR; TCRdb lists only in-frame clones, some missing. The repertoire includes about 30,000 clones, over 70% of them detected once, and roughly 3.8% sits in the top ten. This specimen consisted of PBMCs, obtained around atezolizumab (anti-PD-L1) treatment. These TCRs come from a man in his forties or fifties with urothelial cancer.

With regard to this clone: One junction end disagrees with the germline gene, perhaps due to a read error. The chain is built from TRBV5-1 and TRBJ2-2; maybe TRBD1 (5 bases). The CDR3 totals 13 residues. Germline CDR1 and CDR2: SGHRS and YFSETQ. CDR3 in DNA: TGCGCCAGCAGCGCAGGGATGACCGCGGAGCTGTTTTTT. It codes for CASSAGMTAELFF.

The chain carries TRBV19 and TRBJ2-3, with D possibly being TRBD1 (6 bases). Deletions cut 5 bases from V and 2 bases from J, with 11 bases between. This CDR3 region has 14 residues. The germline V gene has CDR1 LNHDA and CDR2 SQIVND (reference sequence). CDR3 region: CASSLTGTTDTQYF. CDR3 coding DNA: TGTGCCAGTAGTCTAACAGGGACCACAGATACGCAGTATTTT.

This chain connects TRBV15 to TRBJ2-4, with 13 positions matching TRBD2. Germline trimming cut 4 bases from V and 0 bases from J; bases unmatched to any gene: 12. Germline CDR1 and CDR2: LNHNV and YYDKDF (reference sequence). This CDR3 contains 20 residues. The CDR3 protein is CATSIRTSGGYRLAKNIQYF. In nucleotides, the CDR3 is TGTGCCACCAGCATCCGGACTAGCGGGGGATATAGACTAGCCAAAAACATTCAGTACTTC.

The chain couples TRBV28 to TRBJ2-3, with TRBD2 matching 12 bases. CDR1 is MDHEN and CDR2 is SYDVKM in the germline V gene. J lost 3 bases, V lost 6 bases, and 7 bases had no gene match. The CDR3 loop spans 16 amino acids. The CDR3 region is CASRFRTSGMTDTQYF. CDR3 sequence (DNA): TGTGCCAGCAGATTTAGGACTAGCGGGATGACAGATACGCAGTATTTT.

The rearrangement links TRBV10-3 to TRBJ2-3; 7 positions match TRBD2. The CDR3 covers 15 residues. In germline, CDR1 is ENHRY, CDR2 SYGVKD. CDR3 loop: CASGASGTSTDTQYF. CDR3 DNA: TGTGCTTCCGGGGCTAGCGGAACTAGCACAGATACGCAGTATTTT.

This clone occurred once. This chain links TRBV27 with TRBJ1-5; the D is unclear. The ends were cut back, 4 bases at V and 0 bases at J, with 4 bases in the middle. CDR1 and CDR2 from the germline V gene are MNHEY and SMNVEV (reference sequence). The CDR3 extends over 13 amino acids. CDR3 DNA sequence: TGTGCCAGCAGTTATTATAGCAATCAGCCCCAGCATTTT. Translating gives CASSYYSNQPQHF.

The chain links TRBV6-5 to TRBJ1-2, with 7 nucleotides matching TRBD1. Looked up from germline, CDR1 is MNHEY and CDR2 is SVGAGI. V lost 6 bases and J lost 2; bases outside the gene matches: 3. The CDR3 runs 13 residues. CDR3 region: CASSKQGNYGYTF. Here the CDR3 DNA reads TGTGCCAGCAGCAAACAGGGGAACTATGGCTACACCTTC.

This clone appeared once. This chain joins TRBV6-5 and TRBJ2-1, with D tentatively TRBD1 (6 bases). Trimming shortened V by 5 bases and J by 0 bases, and 11 bases separated the two germline ends. This CDR3 is 15 amino acids long. CDR1 is MNHEY, CDR2 SVGAGI, per germline. The CDR3: CASSKTGSSYNEQFF. The CDR3 nucleotides are TGTGCCAGCAGTAAAACAGGGAGCTCCTACAATGAGCAGTTCTTC.

V gene TRBV10-1 combines with J gene TRBJ2-1; no definite D call. The germline CDR1 and CDR2 sequences are WNHNN and SYGVQD (reference sequence). V lost 2 bases and J lost 4, with 9 bases in between. This CDR3 is built from 14 residues. The CDR3: CASSEGISYNEQFF. DNA for the CDR3: TGCGCCAGCAGTGAGGGCATTTCTTACAATGAGCAGTTCTTC.

The V and J genes are TRBV9 and TRBJ2-1; D possibly corresponds to TRBD1 (6 bases). The germline CDR1 and CDR2 sequences are SGDLS and YYNGEE. The CDR3 length is 15 residues. V lost 0 bases and J lost 7, with 14 bases in between. The CDR3 region has the DNA TGTGCCAGCAGCGTAGGCACAGGGAATTGGAATGAGCAGTTCTTC. Its translation: CASSVGTGNWNEQFF.

The chain combines TRBV6-4 with TRBJ2-1, with 11 nucleotides matching TRBD2. The trim removed 3 bases at V and 6 bases at J, leaving 1 base unmatched. The germline gives CDR1 MRHNA, CDR2 SNTAGT. The CDR3 is made up of 14 amino acids. This CDR3 is CASSDSGGANEQFF. For the CDR3, the DNA is TGTGCCAGCAGTGATAGCGGGGGGGCCAATGAGCAGTTCTTC.

The chain has TRBV15 and TRBJ2-7, with 7 bases aligning to TRBD2. The CDR3 runs to 15 residues. Germline CDR1 is LNHNV and CDR2 is YYDKDF (reference sequence). The trim removed 0 bases at V and 4 bases at J, leaving 6 bases unmatched. CDR3 loop: CATSRDPGGGYEQYF. The CDR3 nucleotides read TGTGCCACCAGCAGAGATCCGGGGGGTGGATACGAGCAGTACTTC.

The chain has TRBV2 and TRBJ2-1; 7 bases align to TRBD2. CDR1 and CDR2 from the germline V gene are SNHLY and FYNNEI. The CDR3 extends over 18 amino acids. J lost 5 bases, V lost 0 bases, and 13 bases had no gene match. The DNA for the CDR3 is TGTGCCAGCAGTGAAGCGGCGTTGCGGGGGAGACATCACAATGAGCAGTTCTTC. Amino acids: CASSEAALRGRHHNEQFF. Full variable domain (remainder filled in from reference TRBV2 and TRBJ2-1): EPEVTQTPSHQVTQMGQEVILRCVPISNHLYFYWYRQILGQKVEFLVSFYNNEISEKSEIFDDQFSVERPDGSNFTLKIRSTKLEDSAMYFCASSEAALRGRHHNEQFFGPGTRLTVL.

This chain links TRBV6-6 with TRBJ1-1, with D possibly being TRBD1 (5 bases). From germline, CDR1 is MNHNY and CDR2 SVGAGI (reference sequence). This CDR3 is built from 14 residues. V lost 6 bases and J 4 bases, leaving 15 bases between the germline ends. In DNA, the CDR3 is TGTGCCAGCAGCTGGCCCTCAGGGTCCACTGAAGCTTTCTTT. This codes for CASSWPSGSTEAFF.

The chain couples TRBV5-4 to TRBJ2-7; the D gene could be TRBD1 or TRBD2 (6 bases each). This CDR3 comprises 14 residues. Germline CDR1 and CDR2: SGHNT and YYREEE (reference sequence). Trimming removed 4 bases at V and 9 bases at J, with 20 bases between. CDR3 sequence: CASSVEGVRLTQYF. The DNA for the CDR3 is TGTGCCAGCAGCGTGGAGGGGGTGCGCCTTACGCAGTACTTC.

Only a few counts were recorded for this clone. This chain uses TRBV30 with TRBJ2-2, with TRBD2 matching over 11 bases. Trimming removed 4 bases from V and 3 bases from J; junction bases left unmatched: 13. Germline V CDR1 and CDR2: GTSNPN, SVGIG (reference sequence). The CDR3 spans 18 residues. This CDR3 is CAWIRLLAGGLHTGELFF. CDR3 nucleotides: TGTGCCTGGATTCGTCTCTTAGCGGGGGGGCTTCACACCGGGGAGCTGTTTTTT.

The rearrangement links TRBV19 to TRBJ1-5; 7 nucleotides align to TRBD1. J lost 5 bases, V lost 3 bases, and 10 bases had no gene match. Germline assignment: CDR1 LNHDA and CDR2 SQIVND (reference sequence). This CDR3 spans 16 amino acids. This CDR3 reads CASSIIGRRGDQPQHF. CDR3 nucleotide sequence: TGTGCCAGTAGTATTATTGGCCGCAGGGGGGATCAGCCCCAGCATTTT.

For this clone: At one end the junction does not follow the germline gene, possibly because of a read error. J is TRBJ2-1 and V is TRBV5-4; tentatively, D is TRBD2 (6 bases). The CDR3 extends over 14 amino acids. Germline CDR1 reads SGHNT; CDR2 reads YYREEE (reference sequence). In DNA form, the CDR3 reads TGTACCAGCAGCTTGAGTCTAGCGCCGAATGAGCAGTTCTTC. It codes for CTSSLSLAPNEQFF.

V usage is TRBV7-2 and J usage is TRBJ2-1; D unresolved. CDR3 length: 17 amino acids. Trimming removed 2 bases at V and 4 bases at J, with 18 bases between. The V gene's germline CDR1 is SGHTA and CDR2 FQGNSA. CDR3 in amino acids: CASSLSYAGGRYNEQFF. The CDR3 DNA reads TGTGCCAGCAGCTTATCCTATGCCGGCGGTAGATACAATGAGCAGTTCTTC.

This chain links TRBV6-4 with TRBJ2-2; 7 nucleotides match TRBD2. This CDR3 region has 16 residues. CDR1 MRHNA and CDR2 SNTAGT come from the germline V gene. The V and J ends lost 8 bases and 1 base, in that order; junction bases with no gene match: 10. CDR3 DNA: TGTGCCAGCCCCTCTTGGCGCGGGAGGAACACCGGGGAGCTGTTTTTT. It codes for CASPSWRGRNTGELFF.

This clone showed up just a few times. The chain uses TRBV6-1 and TRBJ2-7, with TRBD1 identical over 8 bases. This CDR3 comprises 13 residues. Unmatched junction bases numbered 8, after V lost 6 bases and J lost 7 bases. CDR1 is MNHNS, CDR2 SASEGT, per germline. CDR3 in amino acids: CASRPTGGIEQYF. DNA for the CDR3: TGTGCCAGCAGACCCACAGGGGGGATAGAGCAGTACTTC.

By sample fraction, this clone is medium-sized. This chain connects TRBV4-1 to TRBJ2-1; 9 nucleotides agree with TRBD1. V trimming: 1 base; J trimming: 7 bases; junction bases outside the gene matches: 8. CDR1 is MGHRA, CDR2 YSYEKL, per germline. CDR3 length: 16 residues. The CDR3 region is CASSQGDRDRWNEQFF. The CDR3 DNA reads TGCGCCAGCAGCCAAGGGGACAGGGATAGATGGAATGAGCAGTTCTTC.

The chain joins TRBV28 to TRBJ1-5, with 7 bases aligning to TRBD1. CDR1 and CDR2 (germline): MDHEN, SYDVKM. This CDR3 spans 14 amino acids. Trimming at V came to 5 bases and at J to 7 bases, leaving 8 bases not matched to a gene. The CDR3 DNA reads TGTGCCAGCAGTGGGGGACAGCTATGGCAGCCCCAGCATTTT. This translates into CASSGGQLWQPQHF.

V is TRBV7-8 and J is TRBJ1-2, with 8 bases that match TRBD1. CDR1 and CDR2 (germline): SGHVS, FQNEAQ. The CDR3 is 14 residues long. V lost 4 bases to trimming and J lost 6 bases; unmatched junction nucleotides: 7. The CDR3 bases are TGTGCCAGCAGCTCACGACAGGGGTACCATGGCTACACCTTC. Translated, it gives CASSSRQGYHGYTF.

DNA of the CDR3: TGTGCCAGCAGCAAGACTAGCGAGGAGTCCGGGGAGCTGTTTTTT. Amino acids: CASSKTSEESGELFF. This chain joins TRBV16 and TRBJ2-2, with 8 positions matching TRBD2. This CDR3 has 15 amino acids. V lost 5 bases and J lost 6; bases outside the gene matches: 8. Germline-derived CDR1 and CDR2 are KGHSY and FQNENV.

The chain recombines TRBV14 with TRBJ2-1; tentative D call: TRBD1 (5 bases). Per the germline V gene, CDR1 is SGHDN and CDR2 is FVKESK. The V gene lost 2 bases and the J gene lost 0 bases, with 26 bases spanning the gap. This CDR3 comprises 21 residues. CDR3 nucleotide sequence: TGTGCCAGCAGCCAACGCCTGGGTGGCCAGGGTCCCCTTTTCTCCTACAATGAGCAGTTCTTC. Its protein is CASSQRLGGQGPLFSYNEQFF. The entire variable domain, with the rest obtained from reference TRBV14 and TRBJ2-1, is as follows: EAGVTQFPSHSVIEKGQTVTLRCDPISGHDNLYWYRRVMGKEIKFLLHFVKESKQDESGMPNNRFLAERTGGTYSTLKVQPAELEDSGVYFCASSQRLGGQGPLFSYNEQFFGPGTRLTVL.

The V and J genes are TRBV11-2 and TRBJ2-7; a weak D match, TRBD2 (6 bases). Looked up from germline, CDR1 is SGHAT and CDR2 is FQNNGV. The length of the CDR3 is 14 residues. Deletions cut 7 bases from V and 6 bases from J, with 19 bases between. CDR3 bases: TGTGCCAGCAAGGAGCCCCGGGAGCCCGTCGAGCAGTACTTC. It encodes CASKEPREPVEQYF.

The chain combines TRBV2 with TRBJ2-1; 12 bases agree with TRBD1. Germline-derived CDR1 and CDR2 are SNHLY and FYNNEI. CDR3 size: 15 residues. V shed 6 bases, J shed 8 bases, and the junction held 8 bases outside the gene matches. CDR3 region: CASRGGTGGRDEQFF. CDR3 nucleotides: TGTGCCAGCAGGGGAGGGACAGGGGGCAGGGATGAGCAGTTCTTC.

The chain couples TRBV7-2 to TRBJ2-7, with 10 bases identical to TRBD1. V trimming: 4 bases; J trimming: 3 bases; junction bases outside the gene matches: 15. Germline V CDR1 and CDR2: SGHTA, FQGNSA. The CDR3 is 18 residues long. CDR3 sequence (DNA): TGTGCCAGCAGCTCCCGACCCGGACAGGGGGGGAGGCACTACGAGCAGTACTTC. Its protein is CASSSRPGQGGRHYEQYF.

The rearrangement joins TRBV18 to TRBJ2-1, with D possibly matching TRBD1 (5 bases). Per germline, CDR1 KGHSH and CDR2 LQKENI. The length of the CDR3 is 12 residues. V was trimmed by 4 bases and J by 10 bases, leaving 11 bases between them. The CDR3 spells CASSQRGWEQFF. CDR3 coding DNA: TGTGCCAGCTCACAAAGGGGTTGGGAGCAGTTCTTC.